This TCR beta chain comes out of a study of cytomegalovirus exposure and HLA in healthy donors. Concerning this clone itself: Its antigen remains unknown.

Germline lookup yields CDR1 MNHEY and CDR2 SMNVEV (reference sequence). This CDR3 comprises 14 residues. Trimming removed 10 bases from V and 4 bases from J, with 17 bases in between. Overall study results and limits: A missense DCLRE1C variant was associated with V- and J-gene trimming of TCR beta chains in a later analysis, and an independent cohort replicated the association.

PCR involved 60 Vbeta and 13 Jbeta primers. TCRdb's table, derived via immunoSEQ multiplex PCR, lists solely in-frame clones and lacks some. The sample has a few hundred thousand clones; roughly 86% are singletons. Sequenced sample: PBMCs. The chain couples TRBV27 to TRBJ2-1; possibly TRBD2 for D (7 bases). The receptor was derived from a woman aged 40 to 49 in good health and CMV-seropositive. DNA for the CDR3: TGTGCCATCGCGATAGGGGGGGGTTACAATGAGCAGTTCTTC. It specifies CAIAIGGGYNEQFF.